This T cell receptor (beta chain) was sequenced in a study of T cells expressing NK-cell markers. On the study more broadly: Source material for TCR beta repertoires consisted of sorted CD3+CD56+NKG2C+, CD3+CD56+NKG2C- and CD3+CD56-NKG2C+ T cells. Broader study findings: Roughly six donors showed dominant NKG2C+ clonotypes comprising roughly 1.0-7.5% of their CD8+ T cells.

Worth noting for this clonotype: No antigen is known for it.

Germline CDR1 SEHNR, CDR2 FQNEAQ (reference sequence). The CDR3 runs to 13 residues. TCRdb re-called the 5' RACE reads; every CDR3 protein appears as one record, without DNA. Here the sample table reports fewer than 550,000 distinct CDR3 sequences. The clonotype originates from a woman between 45 and 60 years old in good health. The sequencing input was blood T cells: a sorted CD56 or NKG2C T cell subset, CD4+ or CD8+ T cells, or bulk PBMC T cells (not recorded which). The V gene is TRBV7-9, the J gene TRBJ1-4; TCRdb indicates TRBD1, and absent DNA this call remains unverified. CDR3: CASTRQGGEKLFF.